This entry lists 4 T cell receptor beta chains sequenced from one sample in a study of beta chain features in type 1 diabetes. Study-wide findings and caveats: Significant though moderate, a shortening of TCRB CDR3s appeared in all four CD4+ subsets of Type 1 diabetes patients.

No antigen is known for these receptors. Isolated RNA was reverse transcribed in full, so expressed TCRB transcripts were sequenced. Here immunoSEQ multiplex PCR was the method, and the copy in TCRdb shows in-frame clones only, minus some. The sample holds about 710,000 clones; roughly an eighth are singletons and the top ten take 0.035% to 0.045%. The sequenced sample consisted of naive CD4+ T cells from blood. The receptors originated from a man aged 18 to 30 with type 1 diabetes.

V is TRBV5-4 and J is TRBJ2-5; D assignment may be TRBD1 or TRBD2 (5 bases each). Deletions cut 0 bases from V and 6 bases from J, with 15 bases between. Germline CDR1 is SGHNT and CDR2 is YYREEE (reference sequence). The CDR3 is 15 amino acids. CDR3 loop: CASSLDVGEGKTQYF. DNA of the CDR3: TGTGCCAGCAGCTTGGACGTGGGAGAGGGGAAGACCCAGTACTTC.

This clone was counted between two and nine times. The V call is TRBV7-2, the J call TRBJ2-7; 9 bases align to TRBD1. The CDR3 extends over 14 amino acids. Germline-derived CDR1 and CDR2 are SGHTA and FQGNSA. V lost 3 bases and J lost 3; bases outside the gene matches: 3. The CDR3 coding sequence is TGTGCCAGCAGCTTGGCGGACAGGGGCTACGAGCAGTACTTC. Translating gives CASSLADRGYEQYF.

Here the CDR3 DNA reads TGCGCCAGCAGCCAAGATGGCGGGGTCGGCTATGGCTACACCTTC. This sequence encodes CASSQDGGVGYGYTF. The genes are TRBV4-3 and TRBJ1-2, with D uncertain. The CDR3 runs to 15 residues. Germline CDR1 LGHNA, CDR2 YSLEER. With 0 bases removed from V and 4 bases from J, the gap between germline ends came to 12 bases.

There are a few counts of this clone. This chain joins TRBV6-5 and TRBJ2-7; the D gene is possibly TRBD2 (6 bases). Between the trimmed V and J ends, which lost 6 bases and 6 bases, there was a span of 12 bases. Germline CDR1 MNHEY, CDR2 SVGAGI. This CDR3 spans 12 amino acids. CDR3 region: CASRRDMGEQYF. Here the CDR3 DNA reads TGTGCCAGCAGGCGGGATATGGGCGAGCAGTACTTC.